The following is a T cell receptor beta chain sequence with its context. The data were taken from a study of cytomegalovirus exposure and HLA in healthy donors. PCR involved 60 Vbeta and 13 Jbeta primers. Repertoires were generated with immunoSEQ multiplex PCR, while TCRdb's copy carries only in-frame clones and drops some. The sample carries 35,000 to 55,000 clones, roughly 69% recorded once. Per germline, CDR1 MDHEN and CDR2 SYDVKM. The CDR3 contains 13 residues. V dropped 10 bases and J dropped 0; count of bases not matched to a gene: 5. Sequencing was performed on PBMCs. This chain connects TRBV28 to TRBJ1-1, with 7 bases lining up with TRBD1. This clonotype was obtained from a woman aged 25 to 39 in good health and CMV-seronegative. For the CDR3, the DNA is TGTGCCACAAGGGGACAGTTGAACACTGAAGCTTTCTTT. It encodes CATRGQLNTEAFF.